This TCR beta chain was identified in a study of glioma-infiltrating T cells. The study's findings and limits: Tissue-blood divergence was below expectation in non-neoplastic patients, above in gliomas.

The CDR3 is 16 amino acids. Looked up from germline, CDR1 is LGHNT and CDR2 is FRNRAP. V dropped 5 bases and J dropped 3; count of bases not matched to a gene: 11. TCR alpha and beta CDR3 regions were amplified from RNA using iRepertoire nested multiplex PCR. Tissue mRNA or PBMC total RNA, about 90-450 ng, went into one-step reverse transcription and amplification. TCRdb re-derived calls from the multiplex PCR reads in MiXCR, one entry per CDR3 protein. This sample has some 160,000 distinct CDR3 sequences; 43% occur once, and the top ten carry 5% to 5.5%. This clonotype was detected only a few times. The antigen remains undetermined.

Sequenced: glioma tissue, nonneoplastic brain tissue, or PBMCs (not recorded which). This sequence originates from a human donor with low-grade glioma or glioblastoma, undergoing nonglioma brain surgery, or in good health (not recorded which). The chain combines TRBV12-5 with TRBJ1-2; TRBD1 matches 8 bases. DNA for the CDR3: TGTGCTAGTGGTCAAGGACAGGGAGGGTCGGACTATGGCTACACCTTC. It is translated as CASGQGQGGSDYGYTF.